Listed below are T cell receptor beta chains from one sample, sequenced in a study of blood T cell repertoires in COVID-19. The data were produced by immunoSEQ multiplex PCR, yet TCRdb's version contains in-frame clones alone and is incomplete. The profile shows about 81,000 clones, 91% of them singletons. The sample taken for sequencing was peripheral blood. These receptors came from a woman aged 45-65 years in a cohort sampled during active COVID-19. The CDR3 runs from the conserved cysteine through the conserved F or W. Fields, in order: CDR3 protein, CDR3 DNA, clone size, J gene, D gene, V gene. A D gene is named only where the DNA matches it firmly. Size is stated for part of the rows, as once, few or many counts, or as a class when the clone is expanded.

CASSPGTRAATEAFF,TGTGCCAGCAGCCCAGGGACAAGAGCGGCCACTGAAGCTTTCTTT,-,TRBJ1-1,-,TRBV7-9
CASSGQGKETQYF,TGTGCCAGCAGTGGACAGGGGAAAGAGACCCAGTACTTC,-,TRBJ2-5,TRBD1,TRBV12-3/TRBV12-4
CASSLDLAGAYNEQFF,TGTGCCAGCAGCTTGGATCTAGCGGGAGCCTACAATGAGCAGTTCTTC,-,TRBJ2-1,TRBD2,TRBV5-4
CASREFYEQYF,TGTGCCAGCAGAGAGTTCTACGAGCAGTACTTC,-,TRBJ2-7,-,TRBV2
CASSQGVGGGQPQHF,TGTGCCAGCAGCCAAGGGGTAGGAGGTGGTCAGCCCCAGCATTTT,-,TRBJ1-5,-,TRBV3-1/TRBV3-2
CASSRRLTGLNYGYTF,TGTGCCAGCAGCCGGCGCCTGACAGGGCTGAACTATGGCTACACCTTC,-,TRBJ1-2,TRBD1,TRBV3-1/TRBV3-2
CASSKALTRVSNQPQHF,TGTGCCAGCAGCAAAGCGCTCACCAGGGTTAGCAATCAGCCCCAGCATTTT,-,TRBJ1-5,-,TRBV21-1
CASSPGTGRMADTQYF,TGTGCCAGCAGCCCCGGGACAGGGAGGATGGCAGATACGCAGTATTTT,-,TRBJ2-3,TRBD1,TRBV7-9
CATSDFGTGNTIYF,TGTGCCACCAGTGACTTCGGGACAGGAAACACCATATATTTT,once,TRBJ1-3,-,TRBV24-1
CASSPNPRETQYF,TGTGCCAGCAGCCCGAATCCCAGGGAGACCCAGTACTTC,-,TRBJ2-5,-,TRBV3-1/TRBV3-2
CAISAGLAADTQYF,TGTGCCATCAGTGCGGGACTAGCTGCAGATACGCAGTATTTT,-,TRBJ2-3,TRBD2,TRBV10-3
CARGQGMNTEAFF,TGTGCCAGGGGACAGGGAATGAACACTGAAGCTTTCTTT,-,TRBJ1-1,TRBD1,TRBV2
CASSVDRRTEAFF,TGTGCCAGCAGCGTTGACCGGAGGACTGAAGCTTTCTTT,-,TRBJ1-1,-,TRBV7-9
CASSPPRVSYNEQFF,TGTGCCAGCTCACCCCCGCGGGTATCCTACAATGAGCAGTTCTTC,-,TRBJ2-1,-,TRBV18
CASSKDFRRGSGNTIYF,TGTGCCAGTAGTAAGGACTTCCGACGGGGCTCTGGAAACACCATATATTTT,-,TRBJ1-3,-,TRBV19
CASSLGSTNTGELFF,TGCGCCAGCAGCTTGGGGAGCACCAACACCGGGGAGCTGTTTTTT,-,TRBJ2-2,-,TRBV5-1
CASTPSGINEQFF,TGTGCCAGCACCCCTAGCGGGATTAATGAGCAGTTCTTC,-,TRBJ2-1,TRBD2,TRBV5-4
CASSQDVAGGQETQYF,TGTGCCAGCAGCCAAGACGTTGCGGGGGGGCAAGAGACCCAGTACTTC,-,TRBJ2-5,TRBD2,TRBV4-2
CASSLYPREQYF,TGTGCCAGCAGTTTATATCCGCGCGAGCAGTACTTC,-,TRBJ2-7,-,TRBV28
CASVAGTGLYTQYF,TGTGCCAGCGTAGCAGGGACAGGGTTATATACGCAGTATTTT,-,TRBJ2-3,TRBD1,TRBV2
CASSFLGNRQEENYGYTF,TGTGCCAGCAGCTTTTTAGGAAACCGACAGGAGGAAAACTATGGCTACACCTTC,once,TRBJ1-2,-,TRBV5-6
CASATWDGSEAFF,TGTGCCAGCGCTACCTGGGACGGGAGCGAGGCTTTCTTT,-,TRBJ1-1,-,TRBV27
CASRDSRNYGYTF,TGTGCCAGCCGGGACAGCAGGAACTATGGCTACACCTTC,-,TRBJ1-2,TRBD1,TRBV28
CASSLRQGYEQYF,TGTGCCAGCAGCTTGCGACAGGGCTACGAGCAGTACTTC,-,TRBJ2-7,TRBD1,TRBV5-4
CASTPTSRIETQYF,TGCGCCAGCACCCCGACATCCCGCATCGAGACCCAGTACTTC,-,TRBJ2-5,-,TRBV5-1
CASSWGSGKGNTIYF,TGTGCCAGCAGTTGGGGTTCCGGGAAAGGAAACACCATATATTTT,-,TRBJ1-3,-,TRBV6-5
CATQGLANYGYTF,TGTGCCACACAGGGGTTAGCTAACTATGGCTACACCTTC,-,TRBJ1-2,TRBD1,TRBV10-3
CASSYPGLARSFF,TGTGCCAGCAGTTACCCGGGACTGGCCAGGTCGTTCTTT,-,TRBJ1-1,-,TRBV28
CASSQEGGDLQFF,TGTGCCAGCAGCCAAGAGGGGGGGGATTTGCAGTTCTTC,-,TRBJ2-1,TRBD2,TRBV3-1/TRBV3-2
CASRLPTGGDSPLHF,TGTGCAAGTCGCTTACCGACAGGGGGCGATTCACCCCTCCACTTT,-,TRBJ1-6,-,TRBV12-2
CASKDRGLAGELFF,TGTGCCAGCAAGGACAGGGGGCTCGCCGGGGAGCTGTTTTTT,-,TRBJ2-2,TRBD1,TRBV5-4
CASSYPTEAFF,TGTGCCAGCAGCTACCCCACTGAAGCTTTCTTT,-,TRBJ1-1,-,TRBV2
CATAGGSYNEQFF,TGTGCCACCGCGGGGGGCTCCTACAATGAGCAGTTCTTC,-,TRBJ2-1,TRBD2,TRBV10-3
CATSDLRSGLAGGSTDTQYF,TGTGCCACCAGTGACCTCCGATCAGGACTAGCGGGAGGTAGCACAGATACGCAGTATTTT,-,TRBJ2-3,TRBD2,TRBV24-1
CASQRKAEMGGKNIQYF,TGTGCCAGTCAACGAAAAGCGGAGATGGGGGGGAAAAACATTCAGTACTTC,-,TRBJ2-4,TRBD2,TRBV19
CASRIRELNTGELFF,TGTGCCAGCAGAATCCGGGAACTCAACACCGGGGAGCTGTTTTTT,once,TRBJ2-2,-,TRBV6-6
CASSESRVGYNEQFF,TGCGCCAGCAGTGAGTCCAGGGTCGGTTACAATGAGCAGTTCTTC,-,TRBJ2-1,-,TRBV10-1
CASSLLERQGSSGNTIYF,TGCGCCAGCAGCTTACTAGAGCGACAGGGGAGCTCTGGAAACACCATATATTTT,few,TRBJ1-3,TRBD1,TRBV5-1